This T cell receptor (beta chain) was documented in a study of shared clonotypes between healthy human individuals. Study as a whole: Each donor's CD4 naive and CD4 memory cells filled three plates apiece, CD8 naive two, and CD8 memory one. Findings and caveats of the study: Generation probability values for non-shared clonotypes were lower than those for clonotypes shared by all four donors. Rarefaction exposed incomplete sorted-subset sequencing despite large depth.

V lost 6 bases and J lost 1, with 9 bases in between. The CDR3 is 13 residues long. CDR1 is LNHDA, CDR2 SQIVND, per germline (reference sequence). Data came from immunoSEQ multiplex PCR; TCRdb stores just in-frame clones and leaves some out. The table has 950,000 to 1,300,000 clones, about 75% seen once; the top ten hold 1.4% to 1.5%. This clone has a single count. Its cognate antigen is unknown. It was into CD45RA+ naive and CD45RA-negative memory subsets that the CD4+ cells were split. The specimen sequenced was memory CD4+ T cells sorted from blood. Subset denoted: CD45RA-negative fraction. This TCR was sampled from a man younger than 35 in good health. The gene calls are TRBV19 and TRBJ2-5; unclear D gene. The CDR3 DNA follows: TGTGCCAGTAGCCAACCAGCCCAAGAGACCCAGTACTTC. It is translated as CASSQPAQETQYF.